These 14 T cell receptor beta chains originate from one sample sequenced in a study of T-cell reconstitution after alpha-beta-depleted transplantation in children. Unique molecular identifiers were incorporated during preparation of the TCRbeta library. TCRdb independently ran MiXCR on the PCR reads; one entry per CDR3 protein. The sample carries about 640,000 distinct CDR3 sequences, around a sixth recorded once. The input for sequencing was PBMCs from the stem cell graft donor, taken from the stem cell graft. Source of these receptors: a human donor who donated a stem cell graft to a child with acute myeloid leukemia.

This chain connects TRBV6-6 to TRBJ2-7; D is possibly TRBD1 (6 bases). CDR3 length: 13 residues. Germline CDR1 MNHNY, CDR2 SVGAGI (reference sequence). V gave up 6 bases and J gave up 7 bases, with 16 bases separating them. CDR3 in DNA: TGTGCCAGCAGCTTCACAGGGTTGGGGGAGCAGTACGTC. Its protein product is CASSFTGLGEQYV.

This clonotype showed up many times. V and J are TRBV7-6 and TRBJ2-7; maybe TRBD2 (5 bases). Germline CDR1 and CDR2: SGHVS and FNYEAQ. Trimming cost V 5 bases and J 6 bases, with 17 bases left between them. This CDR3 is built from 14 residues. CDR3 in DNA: TGTGCCAGCAGCCTCTCTAGTAGAGGAGGCGAGCAGTACGTC. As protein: CASSLSSRGGEQYV.

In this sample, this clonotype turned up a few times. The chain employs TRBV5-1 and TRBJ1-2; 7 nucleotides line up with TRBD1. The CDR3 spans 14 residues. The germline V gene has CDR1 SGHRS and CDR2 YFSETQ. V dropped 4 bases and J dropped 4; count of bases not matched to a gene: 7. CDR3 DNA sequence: TGCGCCAGCAGCCCCGAAAGGGGGCCCTATGGCTACACCTTC. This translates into CASSPERGPYGYTF.

CDR3 DNA: TGTGCCAGCAGCTTAACCCGGACAGTGAACACTGAAGCTTTCTTT. The encoded protein is CASSLTRTVNTEAFF. V is TRBV7-2 and J is TRBJ1-1, with a tentative D call TRBD1 (6 bases). The CDR3 length is 15 residues. The V end was cut by 2 bases, the J end by 0 bases, with 10 bases between. Germline loops: CDR1 SGHTA, CDR2 FQGNSA. Full variable domain (rest looked up from reference TRBV7-2 and TRBJ1-1): GAGVSQSPSNKVTEKGKDVELRCDPISGHTALYWYRQSLGQGLEFLIYFQGNSAPDKSGLPSDRFSAERTGGSVSTLTIQRTQQEDSAVYLCASSLTRTVNTEAFFGQGTRLTVV.

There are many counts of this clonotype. The CDR3 protein is CSARASGGGEQFF. CDR3 in DNA: TGCAGTGCTAGAGCGTCGGGAGGCGGGGAGCAGTTCTTC. V usage is TRBV20-1 and J usage is TRBJ2-1; TRBD2 matches 7 bases. The CDR3 has 13 amino acids. Germline lookup yields CDR1 DFQATT and CDR2 SNEGSKA (reference sequence). The J segment lost 10 bases and the V segment lost 1 base, leaving 7 bases of the junction unmatched.

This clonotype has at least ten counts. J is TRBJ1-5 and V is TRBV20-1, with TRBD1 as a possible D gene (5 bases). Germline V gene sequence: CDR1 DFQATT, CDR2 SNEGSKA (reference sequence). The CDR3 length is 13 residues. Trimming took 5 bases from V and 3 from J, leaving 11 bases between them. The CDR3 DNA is TGCAGTGCTCCTACCAGGGTCAATCAGCCCCAGCATTTT. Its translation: CSAPTRVNQPQHF.

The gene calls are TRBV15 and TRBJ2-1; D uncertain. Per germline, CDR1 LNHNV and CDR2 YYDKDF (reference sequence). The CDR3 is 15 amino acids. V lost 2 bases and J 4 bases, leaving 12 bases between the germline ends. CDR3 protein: CATSRTSIGYNEQFF. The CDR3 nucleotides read TGTGCCACCAGCAGAACCTCGATAGGGTACAATGAGCAGTTCTTC.

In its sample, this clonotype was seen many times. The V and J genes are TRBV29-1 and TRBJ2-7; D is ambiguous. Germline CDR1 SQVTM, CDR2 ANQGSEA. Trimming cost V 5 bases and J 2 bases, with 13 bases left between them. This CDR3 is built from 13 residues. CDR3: CSVIENGAYEQYF. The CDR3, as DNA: TGCAGCGTTATTGAGAACGGTGCCTACGAGCAGTACTTC.

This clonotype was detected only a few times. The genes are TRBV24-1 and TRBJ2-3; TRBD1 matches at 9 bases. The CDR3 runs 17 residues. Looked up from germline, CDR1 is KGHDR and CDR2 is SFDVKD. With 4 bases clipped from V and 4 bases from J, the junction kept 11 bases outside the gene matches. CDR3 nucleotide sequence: TGTGCCACCAGTGACTCCCCCGGGACAGGGTTTTCAGATACGCAGTATTTT. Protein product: CATSDSPGTGFSDTQYF.

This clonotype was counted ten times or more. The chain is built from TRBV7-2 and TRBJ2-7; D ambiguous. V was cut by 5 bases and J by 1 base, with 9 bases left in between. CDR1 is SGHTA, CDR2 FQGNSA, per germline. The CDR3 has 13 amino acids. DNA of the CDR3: TGTGCCAGCAGCGATCGCCGATCCTACGAGCAGTACGTC. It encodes CASSDRRSYEQYV.

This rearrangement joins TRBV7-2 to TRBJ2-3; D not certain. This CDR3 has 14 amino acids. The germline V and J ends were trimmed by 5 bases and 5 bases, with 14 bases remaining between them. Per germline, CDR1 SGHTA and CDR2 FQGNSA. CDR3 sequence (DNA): TGTGCCAGCAGCGCAGCTGGTATAGGAGATACGCAGTATTTT. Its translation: CASSAAGIGDTQYF. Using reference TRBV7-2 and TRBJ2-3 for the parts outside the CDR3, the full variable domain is GAGVSQSPSNKVTEKGKDVELRCDPISGHTALYWYRQSLGQGLEFLIYFQGNSAPDKSGLPSDRFSAERTGGSVSTLTIQRTQQEDSAVYLCASSAAGIGDTQYFGPGTRLTVL.

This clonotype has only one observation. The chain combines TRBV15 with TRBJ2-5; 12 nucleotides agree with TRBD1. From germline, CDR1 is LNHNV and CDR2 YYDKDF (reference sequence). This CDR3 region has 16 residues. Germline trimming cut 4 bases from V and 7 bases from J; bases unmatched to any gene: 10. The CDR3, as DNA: TGTGCCACCAGCACTGACCGGGACAGGGGGCGAAGGACCCAGTACTTC. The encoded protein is CATSTDRDRGRRTQYF.

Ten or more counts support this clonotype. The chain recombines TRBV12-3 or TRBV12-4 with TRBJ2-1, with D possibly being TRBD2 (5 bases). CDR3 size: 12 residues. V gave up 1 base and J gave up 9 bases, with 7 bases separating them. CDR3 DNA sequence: TGTGCCAGCAGTTTAGGAGCGGTTGAGCAGTTCTTC. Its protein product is CASSLGAVEQFF.

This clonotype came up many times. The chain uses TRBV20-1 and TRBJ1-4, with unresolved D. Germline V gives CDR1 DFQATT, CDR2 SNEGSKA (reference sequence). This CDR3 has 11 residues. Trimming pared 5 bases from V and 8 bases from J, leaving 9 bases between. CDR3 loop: CSAYPSEKLFF. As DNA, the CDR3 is TGCAGTGCTTACCCCAGCGAAAAACTGTTTTTT.